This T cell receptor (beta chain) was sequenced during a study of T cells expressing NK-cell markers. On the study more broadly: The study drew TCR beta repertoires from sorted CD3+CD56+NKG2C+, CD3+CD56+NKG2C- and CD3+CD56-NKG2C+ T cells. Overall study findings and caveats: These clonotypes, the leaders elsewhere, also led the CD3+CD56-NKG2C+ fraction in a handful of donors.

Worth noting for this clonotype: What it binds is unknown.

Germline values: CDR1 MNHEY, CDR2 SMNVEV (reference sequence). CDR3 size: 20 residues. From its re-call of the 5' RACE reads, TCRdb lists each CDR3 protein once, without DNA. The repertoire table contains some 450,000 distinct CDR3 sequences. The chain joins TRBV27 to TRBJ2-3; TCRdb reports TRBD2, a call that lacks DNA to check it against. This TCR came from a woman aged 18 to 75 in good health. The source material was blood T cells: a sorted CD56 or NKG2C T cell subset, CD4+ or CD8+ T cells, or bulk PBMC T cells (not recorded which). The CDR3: CASSRGLAGGAGAGTDTQYF.